The source of this TCR beta chain is a study of shared clonotypes between healthy human individuals. On this clone: The sample holds other DNA sequences that translate to the same CDR3.

TCRdb's copy holds only in-frame clones and misses some; the assay was immunoSEQ multiplex PCR. The data show about 470,000 clones, around 79% seen once. The specimen sequenced was PBMCs. The clonotype was recovered from a woman aged 40-49 years in good health. Some clones in this sample may be carry-over from other donors' samples.

This CDR3 is CASSFGTGRETQYF. The CDR3 nucleotides read TGTGCCAGCAGTTTTGGGACAGGGAGAGAGACCCAGTACTTC. This sequence joins TRBV28 and TRBJ2-5; 9 bases align to TRBD1. The CDR3 spans 14 residues. Trimming cost V 3 bases and J 4 bases; bases outside gene matches: 3. Germline V CDR1 and CDR2: MDHEN, SYDVKM.